Reported below is one TCR beta chain. The V end lost 3 bases, the J end lost 0 bases, and 12 bases lay between the germline ends. CDR3 length: 16 residues. The germline gives CDR1 SGHTS, CDR2 YDEGEE. Authors' data handling: Cell counts per sample came from amplifying reference gene primers. Assay used: immunoSEQ multiplex PCR; TCRdb lists only in-frame clones, some missing. The V and J calls and clone size come from that table; D and trimming were worked out from the DNA. The data contain tens of thousands of clones, around 79% of them singletons. This entry comes from a study of blood T cell repertoires in COVID-19. Overall study context: The United States, Italy and Spain supplied acute and convalescent COVID-19 samples. PBMCs, B-cell-depleted T cells, or T cells were the source of the cDNA or gDNA that made up the material.

The receptor comes from a man between 60 and 70 years old with active or convalescent COVID-19. Sequencing was performed on peripheral blood. The J gene is TRBJ2-2, the V gene TRBV5-8, with a weak D call TRBD1 (5 bases). The CDR3 protein is CASSSGSQANTGELFF. The CDR3 bases are TGTGCCAGCAGCTCCGGCTCACAGGCGAACACCGGGGAGCTGTTTTTT.